The clone carrying this T cell receptor (beta chain) was picked up a small number of times. Study processing details: How many nucleated cells were present was estimated from reference gene primer amplification. TCRdb's copy holds only in-frame clones and misses some; the assay was immunoSEQ multiplex PCR. That table supplies the V and J calls and clone size; D and trimming were determined from the DNA. The sample yields under 300,000 clones, approximately 83% seen once. The entry originates in a study of blood T cell repertoires in COVID-19. Across the study: From the United States, Italy and Spain came samples of acute and convalescent COVID-19.

This clonotype was obtained from a woman aged 70 to 79 with acute or convalescent COVID-19. The sequenced sample was peripheral blood.

DNA of the CDR3: TGTGCCAGCAGTTTCGGCAGGGAATCACCCCTCCACTTT. As protein: CASSFGRESPLHF. The rearrangement joins TRBV6-5 to TRBJ1-6; a possible D gene is TRBD1 (5 bases). CDR1 is MNHEY, CDR2 SVGAGI, per germline. The V end was cut by 4 bases, the J end by 10 bases, with 11 bases between. The CDR3 totals 13 residues.